Each of the 19 T cell receptor beta chains below was sequenced from the same sample in a study of OX40 agonist ivuxolimab in advanced cancers. Profiled with immunoSEQ multiplex PCR; TCRdb holds only in-frame clones, not every one. This sample carries 100,000 or so clones, roughly 95% of them seen once, and the ten largest clones take 2% to 2.5%. The source material was CD4+ or CD8+ T cells sorted from blood, sampled in a trial of the OX40 agonist ivuxolimab. These receptors came from an adult with an advanced solid tumor such as melanoma, head and neck, liver or kidney cancer.

The sample holds one count of this clone. V usage is TRBV16 and J usage is TRBJ2-7; D gene unclear. This CDR3 is built from 13 residues. Trimming stripped 0 bases from V and 1 base from J, with 4 bases between. Germline V gene lookup returns CDR1 KGHSY and CDR2 FQNENV. The DNA of the CDR3 is TGTGCCAGCAGCCAATCAGGGTCCTACGAGCAGTACTTC. Translation gives CASSQSGSYEQYF.

The chain recombines TRBV11-2 with TRBJ2-5; TRBD1 matches 11 bases. The DNA matches TRBJ2-7 better at its end, which makes the J call doubtful. Germline-derived CDR1 and CDR2 are SGHAT and FQNNGV. The CDR3 length is 15 residues. Here the CDR3 DNA reads TGTGCCAGCAGCTCCCCCGGGACAGGGGGGGGCGAGCAGTACTTC. Translated: CASSSPGTGGGEQYF.

The chain employs TRBV10-3 and TRBJ2-3; D ambiguous. The CDR3 has 12 amino acids. Germline-derived CDR1 and CDR2 are ENHRY and SYGVKD. V was cut by 0 bases and J by 8 bases, with 6 bases left in between. CDR3 loop: CAISESGPTQYF. DNA of the CDR3: TGTGCCATCAGTGAGTCTGGGCCTACGCAGTATTTT.

The DNA for the CDR3 is TGTGCCAGCAGCCAGGGAGGAGTGTGGGGCTACACCTTC. This codes for CASSQGGVWGYTF. The chain has TRBV6-5 and TRBJ1-2, with D possibly TRBD1 on 5 matching bases. This CDR3 comprises 13 residues. V lost 6 bases, J lost 8 bases, and 16 bases lay in between. The germline V gene encodes CDR1 MNHEY and CDR2 SVGAGI.

The V and J genes are TRBV7-9 and TRBJ1-6; 7 bases map to TRBD1. V lost 7 bases to trimming and J lost 10 bases; unmatched junction nucleotides: 13. The CDR3 has 15 residues. The germline CDR1 and CDR2 sequences are SEHNR and FQNEAQ (reference sequence). CDR3 bases: TGTGCCAGCAACCCCCCGGGACAGATAGACTCACCCCTCCACTTT. Translated: CASNPPGQIDSPLHF.

This sequence joins TRBV2 and TRBJ2-3, with 8 positions matching TRBD2. The trim removed 2 bases at V and 2 bases at J, leaving 6 bases unmatched. Germline V gene lookup returns CDR1 SNHLY and CDR2 FYNNEI. The CDR3 totals 16 residues. DNA for the CDR3: TGTGCCAGCAGTGAAACGGGGGGGGGATTCACAGATACGCAGTATTTT. It encodes CASSETGGGFTDTQYF.

The chain links TRBV6-1 to TRBJ1-2, with D possibly TRBD1 on 6 matching bases. V was trimmed by 6 bases and J by 3 bases, leaving 11 bases between them. The germline gives CDR1 MNHNS, CDR2 SASEGT. The CDR3 is 13 amino acids. CDR3 loop: CASRHREDYGYTF. The CDR3, as DNA: TGTGCCAGCAGACACAGGGAGGACTATGGCTACACCTTC.

The chain carries TRBV19 and TRBJ2-7; 7 positions agree with TRBD2. The CDR3 extends over 13 amino acids. V shed 7 bases and J 5 bases; nucleotides not matched to a gene: 8. Germline V gene lookup returns CDR1 LNHDA and CDR2 SQIVND (reference sequence). CDR3: CASTVAGEDEQYF. In DNA, the CDR3 is TGTGCCAGTACAGTGGCGGGAGAGGACGAGCAGTACTTC. Full variable domain (outside the CDR3, taken from reference TRBV19 and TRBJ2-7): DGGITQSPKYLFRKEGQNVTLSCEQNLNHDAMYWYRQDPGQGLRLIYYSQIVNDFQKGDIAEGYSVSREKKESFPLTVTSAQKNPTAFYLCASTVAGEDEQYFGPGTRLTVT.

In nucleotides, the CDR3 is TGTGCCAGCAGCGACAACAGGGGCAGTTACAATGAGCAGTTCTTC. Translation: CASSDNRGSYNEQFF. V is TRBV7-8 and J is TRBJ2-1; 7 bases are a match to TRBD1. This CDR3 comprises 15 residues. CDR1 SGHVS and CDR2 FQNEAQ come from the germline V gene. V lost 5 bases and J lost 4; bases outside the gene matches: 8.

The CDR3 DNA reads TGTGCCAGCAGCTTGAAGCTTCGGAGACAGAGGGACTATGGCTACACCTTC. This encodes CASSLKLRRQRDYGYTF. The chain carries TRBV5-6 and TRBJ1-2; D perhaps matches TRBD1 (5 bases). The germline gives CDR1 SGHDT, CDR2 YYEEEE. With 1 base removed from V and 3 bases from J, the gap between germline ends came to 19 bases. This CDR3 is built from 17 residues.

The rearrangement uses TRBV2 and TRBJ1-1; 9 nucleotides match TRBD1. The J segment lost 1 base and the V segment lost 7 bases, leaving 4 bases of the junction unmatched. Looked up from germline, CDR1 is SNHLY and CDR2 is FYNNEI. The CDR3 contains 14 residues. The CDR3 sequence is CASIMGQGNTEAFF. CDR3 coding DNA: TGTGCCAGCATAATGGGACAGGGGAACACTGAAGCTTTCTTT.

The chain carries TRBV11-2 and TRBJ2-1; 7 bases are shared with TRBD1. CDR3 length: 15 residues. Per germline, CDR1 SGHAT and CDR2 FQNNGV. V trimming: 1 base; J trimming: 6 bases; junction bases outside the gene matches: 6. CDR3 sequence reads: CASSLGQGEFNEQFF. The CDR3 DNA is TGTGCCAGCAGCTTAGGGCAGGGGGAATTCAATGAGCAGTTCTTC. Supplemented by reference TRBV11-2 and TRBJ2-1, the full variable domain reads EAGVAQSPRYKIIEKRQSVAFWCNPISGHATLYWYQQILGQGPKLLIQFQNNGVVDDSQLPKDRFSAERLKGVDSTLKIQPAKLEDSAVYLCASSLGQGEFNEQFFGPGTRLTVL.

V and J are TRBV5-1 and TRBJ2-1; 7 bases line up with TRBD1. The junction had 6 bases not matched to a gene; V was cut back by 4 bases and J by 2 bases. Per germline, CDR1 SGHRS and CDR2 YFSETQ. The CDR3 contains 15 residues. CDR3 sequence: CASSLTGIPYNEQFF. In DNA form, the CDR3 reads TGCGCCAGCAGCCTGACAGGGATCCCCTACAATGAGCAGTTCTTC.

The J gene is TRBJ1-1, the V gene TRBV7-2; the D gene is possibly TRBD1 (5 bases). Germline-derived CDR1 and CDR2 are SGHTA and FQGNSA. CDR3 length: 14 residues. V lost 0 bases to trimming and J lost 5 bases, with 10 bases between them. CDR3 sequence (DNA): TGTGCCAGCAGCTTAGCAGGGGTGGGAACTGAAGCTTTCTTT. Its protein product is CASSLAGVGTEAFF.

The gene calls are TRBV15 and TRBJ2-5; 9 positions match TRBD2. Germline CDR1 LNHNV, CDR2 YYDKDF (reference sequence). Losses at the gene ends were 0 bases for V and 5 bases for J; bases not matched to a gene: 7. The CDR3 totals 16 residues. CDR3 bases: TGTGCCACCAGCAGAGATTGGCGGGGGGGCCCGGAGACCCAGTACTTC. Translating it yields CATSRDWRGGPETQYF.

CDR3 loop: CASSSINNEQFF. CDR3 nucleotide sequence: TGTGCCAGCAGTTCAATTAACAATGAGCAGTTCTTC. This chain links TRBV27 with TRBJ2-1; D unresolved. This CDR3 is built from 12 residues. With 4 bases removed from V and 5 bases from J, the gap between germline ends came to 6 bases. Per germline, CDR1 MNHEY and CDR2 SMNVEV (reference sequence).

This chain uses TRBV5-8 with TRBJ2-7, with D possibly being TRBD1 (5 bases). Between the trimmed V and J ends, which lost 5 bases and 6 bases, there was a span of 9 bases. Germline V lookup: CDR1 SGHTS, CDR2 YDEGEE. The CDR3 length is 11 residues. The CDR3, as DNA: TGTGCCAGCAGTTCCAGGGTCGAGCAGTACTTC. It codes for CASSSRVEQYF. The entire variable domain, with the rest obtained from reference TRBV5-8 and TRBJ2-7, is as follows: EAGVTQSPTHLIKTRGQQATLRCSPISGHTSVYWYQQALGLGLQFLLWYDEGEERNRGNFPPRFSGRQFPNYSSELNVNALELEDSALYLCASSSRVEQYFGPGTRLTVT.

The chain links TRBV10-2 to TRBJ2-3; 7 bases map to TRBD2. The germline V gene encodes CDR1 WSHSY and CDR2 SAAADI. The CDR3 is 16 residues long. Trimming cost V 0 bases and J 2 bases; bases outside gene matches: 5. In nucleotides, the CDR3 is TGCGCCAGCAGTGAGTCTACTGCGGGAGCCACAGATACGCAGTATTTT. Its protein product is CASSESTAGATDTQYF.

The chain employs TRBV27 and TRBJ1-2; TRBD1 might be the D (6 bases). Trimming left V 5 bases short and J 4 bases short, with 17 bases between. This CDR3 spans 15 amino acids. The V gene's germline CDR1 is MNHEY and CDR2 SMNVEV (reference sequence). CDR3 protein: CASSRDTAQSYGYTF. CDR3 bases: TGTGCCAGCAGTAGGGACACAGCCCAGTCCTATGGCTACACCTTC.